One sample yielded the 4 T cell receptor beta chains listed below, sequenced in a study of CD8 T cells in ankylosing spondylitis. Study results and limitations: A TCR beta motif made of several highly homologous variants seemed typical of ankylosing spondylitis blood.

The antigens these receptors bind are not known. TCRdb re-derived calls from the 5' RACE reads in MiXCR, one entry per CDR3 protein. Among roughly 440,000 distinct CDR3 sequences listed, 17% were seen once. The sample consisted of blood, either unsorted or a sorted T cell fraction (not recorded which). These receptors all come from a male donor with ankylosing spondylitis.

This clonotype was detected only a few times. The DNA for the CDR3 is TGTGCCAGCAGTTTTTGGGGGGTGGGCCGACAAGAGACCCAGTACTTC. Protein: CASSFWGVGRQETQYF. The chain uses TRBV12-3 or TRBV12-4 and TRBJ2-5; D might be TRBD2 (6 bases). V lost 3 bases to trimming and J lost 2 bases, with 16 bases between them. This CDR3 region has 16 residues.

This clonotype was counted only a few times. The gene calls are TRBV24-1 and TRBJ2-2, with D tentatively TRBD1 (5 bases). The V gene's germline CDR1 is KGHDR and CDR2 SFDVKD. The CDR3 is 18 amino acids. Trimming removed 6 bases from V and 0 bases from J, with 19 bases in between. The CDR3 DNA follows: TGTGCCACCAGTTCAAAAGGGCCGGTAGGGGCGAACACCGGGGAGCTGTTTTTT. Encoded protein: CATSSKGPVGANTGELFF.

The J gene is TRBJ2-1, the V gene TRBV6-1, with D perhaps matching TRBD1 (5 bases). This CDR3 is built from 15 residues. V gave up 8 bases and J gave up 4 bases, with 18 bases separating them. CDR1 and CDR2 (germline): MNHNS, SASEGT. This chain's CDR3 is CASRPEGVGYNEQFF. The CDR3 DNA sequence: TGTGCCAGCCGTCCCGAAGGGGTCGGGTACAATGAGCAGTTCTTC.

CDR3 residues: CASTVMNTEAFF. CDR3 nucleotides: TGTGCCAGCACGGTCATGAACACTGAAGCTTTCTTT. The chain combines TRBV6-1 with TRBJ1-1; D remains unclear. The CDR3 runs to 12 residues. The germline V and J ends were trimmed by 7 bases and 0 bases, with 6 bases remaining between them. The germline V gene encodes CDR1 MNHNS and CDR2 SASEGT.